The next 27 T cell receptor beta chains were all read from a single sample in a study of blood T cell repertoires in COVID-19. This table comes from immunoSEQ multiplex PCR, and its TCRdb copy is limited to in-frame clones, with some not included. The profile shows 150,000 to 200,000 clones, roughly 89% of them singletons. Material: peripheral blood. The receptors derive from a woman aged 45-65 years with acute or convalescent COVID-19.

This sequence joins TRBV5-1 and TRBJ1-2, with 8 bases aligning to TRBD1. V gave up 0 bases and J gave up 9 bases; unmatched junction bases: 7. CDR3 length equals 14 residues. Germline V gene sequence: CDR1 SGHRS, CDR2 YFSETQ. The CDR3 is CASSLERTGRRYTF. For the CDR3, the DNA is TGCGCCAGCAGCTTGGAACGGACAGGGAGGCGCTACACCTTC.

The V and J genes are TRBV30 and TRBJ2-7; 7 positions agree with TRBD2. Germline loops: CDR1 GTSNPN, CDR2 SVGIG (reference sequence). This CDR3 spans 14 amino acids. V lost 4 bases to trimming and J lost 3 bases; unmatched junction nucleotides: 9. CDR3 nucleotide sequence: TGTGCCTGGAAGAACAGCGGGGAGTACTACGAGCAGTACTTC. Translating gives CAWKNSGEYYEQYF.

The J gene is TRBJ1-6, the V gene TRBV7-2, with D possibly matching TRBD1 (5 bases). CDR1 and CDR2 from the germline V gene are SGHTA and FQGNSA. Trimming took off 1 base at V and 7 bases at J, with 11 bases between the two ends. This CDR3 spans 15 amino acids. CDR3 in amino acids: CASSLDPGSNSPLHF. The DNA for the CDR3 is TGTGCCAGCAGCTTAGATCCAGGGTCCAATTCACCCCTCCACTTT.

This CDR3 is CATSDPTHRQGYDGYTF. The CDR3 DNA follows: TGTGCCACCAGTGACCCGACCCATAGACAGGGGTATGATGGCTACACCTTC. V is TRBV24-1 and J is TRBJ1-2, with TRBD1 matching 8 bases. Per germline, CDR1 KGHDR and CDR2 SFDVKD. The CDR3 runs to 17 residues. Losses at the gene ends were 4 bases for V and 6 bases for J; bases not matched to a gene: 15.

V and J are TRBV11-2 and TRBJ2-5, with no clear D. CDR3 length equals 12 residues. Per the germline V gene, CDR1 is SGHAT and CDR2 is FQNNGV. The V end lost 0 bases, the J end lost 5 bases, and 4 bases lay between the germline ends. CDR3 loop: CASSLDRETQYF. In DNA, the CDR3 is TGTGCCAGCAGCTTAGACAGGGAGACCCAGTACTTC.

In its sample, this clone was seen a few times. The J gene is TRBJ2-7, the V gene TRBV18; 11 bases are shared with TRBD1. From germline, CDR1 is KGHSH and CDR2 LQKENI. The CDR3 loop spans 15 amino acids. The junction had 4 bases not matched to a gene; V was cut back by 2 bases and J by 4 bases. The CDR3 nucleotides read TGTGCCAGCTCACCAGCCGGGACAGGGGGGTACGAGCAGTACTTC. Protein product: CASSPAGTGGYEQYF.

This chain joins TRBV19 and TRBJ1-4, with 10 bases that match TRBD1. Germline V gene data show CDR1 as LNHDA and CDR2 as SQIVND (reference sequence). The CDR3 is 15 amino acids. V lost 4 bases to trimming and J lost 8 bases; unmatched junction nucleotides: 7. CDR3 in DNA: TGTGCCAGTAGTAGCGACAGGGGGCATCGGGAAAAACTGTTTTTT. This codes for CASSSDRGHREKLFF.

The chain uses TRBV7-7 and TRBJ2-5; 13 bases map to TRBD2. The germline V gene has CDR1 SSHAT and CDR2 FNYEAQ (reference sequence). J lost 5 bases, V lost 4 bases, and 13 bases had no gene match. The CDR3 totals 18 residues. The DNA for the CDR3 is TGTGCCAGCAGCTCGGGACTAGCGGGACCTCCCCCCCGGGAGACCCAGTACTTC. It encodes CASSSGLAGPPPRETQYF.

The chain employs TRBV28 and TRBJ2-2; D possibly corresponds to TRBD1 (6 bases). The ends were cut back, 6 bases at V and 2 bases at J, with 19 bases in the middle. Germline CDR1 MDHEN, CDR2 SYDVKM. The CDR3 extends over 17 amino acids. The CDR3 protein is CASRRSRGVGNTGELFF. CDR3 DNA: TGTGCCAGCAGGCGATCCAGGGGTGTGGGAAACACCGGGGAGCTGTTTTTT.

The CDR3 spells CASSPGQGFYGYTF. The CDR3 DNA reads as TGTGCCAGCAGCCCGGGACAGGGGTTCTATGGCTACACCTTC. The chain is built from TRBV7-2 and TRBJ1-2; 10 bases map to TRBD1. The length of the CDR3 is 14 residues. Germline CDR1 and CDR2: SGHTA and FQGNSA. V was pared by 5 bases and J by 4 bases, with 4 bases of the junction left unmatched. Supplemented by reference TRBV7-2 and TRBJ1-2, the full variable domain reads GAGVSQSPSNKVTEKGKDVELRCDPISGHTALYWYRQSLGQGLEFLIYFQGNSAPDKSGLPSDRFSAERTGGSVSTLTIQRTQQEDSAVYLCASSPGQGFYGYTFGSGTRLTVV.

The chain couples TRBV18 to TRBJ1-5; a weak D match, TRBD1 (6 bases). The CDR3 contains 13 residues. V dropped 6 bases and J dropped 5 bases, with 11 bases sitting between them. In germline, CDR1 is KGHSH, CDR2 LQKENI. This CDR3 is CASSYRDDQPQHF. CDR3 bases: TGTGCCAGCTCTTACAGGGATGATCAGCCCCAGCATTTT.

In its sample, this clone was seen once. This chain joins TRBV29-1 and TRBJ2-5, with 8 bases fitting TRBD1. Germline loops: CDR1 SQVTM, CDR2 ANQGSEA. The CDR3 loop spans 14 amino acids. V trimming: 1 base; J trimming: 5 bases; junction bases outside the gene matches: 6. This CDR3 is CSVEGGTGGETQYF. CDR3 sequence (DNA): TGCAGCGTTGAAGGGGGGACAGGTGGGGAGACCCAGTACTTC. The complete variable domain, with remaining parts taken from reference TRBV29-1 and TRBJ2-5, reads SAVISQKPSRDICQRGTSLTIQCQVDSQVTMMFWYRQQPGQSLTLIATANQGSEATYESGFVIDKFPISRPNLTFSTLTVSNMSPEDSSIYLCSVEGGTGGETQYFGPGTRLLVL.

The rearrangement uses TRBV6-5 and TRBJ1-1, with D unclear. V was cut by 7 bases and J by 1 base, with 10 bases left in between. The CDR3 loop spans 13 amino acids. Germline CDR1 and CDR2: MNHEY and SVGAGI. The DNA for the CDR3 is TGTGCCAGCAACCCAGTTGGGAACACTGAAGCTTTCTTT. Translated, it gives CASNPVGNTEAFF.

In its sample, this clone was seen once. CDR3 bases: TGCGCCAGCAGGAGCCTAGCGGGAGGTTACGCAGATACGCAGTATTTT. The encoded protein is CASRSLAGGYADTQYF. V and J are TRBV5-1 and TRBJ2-3; TRBD2 aligns across 11 bases. The CDR3 length is 16 residues. V was pared by 5 bases and J by 4 bases, with 9 bases of the junction left unmatched. Germline V gives CDR1 SGHRS, CDR2 YFSETQ.

The chain is built from TRBV5-1 and TRBJ2-3, with D tentatively TRBD2 (5 bases). CDR1 is SGHRS and CDR2 is YFSETQ in the germline V gene. The length of the CDR3 is 15 residues. The V end was cut by 4 bases, the J end by 0 bases, with 12 bases between. Here the CDR3 reads CASSPHEGSTDTQYF. CDR3 coding DNA: TGCGCCAGCAGCCCTCATGAGGGCAGCACAGATACGCAGTATTTT.

The V gene is TRBV5-1, the J gene TRBJ2-2; D gene ambiguous. The V gene's germline CDR1 is SGHRS and CDR2 YFSETQ. V gave up 8 bases and J gave up 7 bases, with 6 bases separating them. This CDR3 comprises 10 residues. The chain's CDR3 is CARAGGELFF. The CDR3 DNA reads as TGCGCCAGGGCTGGCGGGGAGCTGTTTTTT. The full variable domain, completed using reference TRBV5-1 and TRBJ2-2, is KAGVTQTPRYLIKTRGQQVTLSCSPISGHRSVSWYQQTPGQGLQFLFEYFSETQRNKGNFPGRFSGRQFSNSRSEMNVSTLELGDSALYLCARAGGELFFGEGSRLTVL.

This clone was observed once. V usage is TRBV5-1 and J usage is TRBJ1-1; the D gene is possibly TRBD1 (6 bases). The CDR3 sequence is 15 residues long. Germline CDR1 SGHRS, CDR2 YFSETQ. Trimming cost V 3 bases and J 4 bases, with 16 bases left between them. CDR3 nucleotide sequence: TGCGCCAGCAGCTCCTGGGACACGTCCGTCACTGAAGCTTTCTTT. Encoded protein: CASSSWDTSVTEAFF.

J is TRBJ1-1 and V is TRBV18; D not certain. The CDR3 spans 13 residues. Trimming stripped 3 bases from V and 3 bases from J, with 8 bases between. Per the germline V gene, CDR1 is KGHSH and CDR2 is LQKENI. CDR3 sequence (DNA): TGTGCCAGCTCACCCGTGAGGGACACTGAAGCTTTCTTT. Protein product: CASSPVRDTEAFF.

This clone was seen only once. The chain employs TRBV7-2 and TRBJ2-1, with TRBD2 matching over 14 bases. Germline V CDR1 and CDR2: SGHTA, FQGNSA. Losses at the gene ends were 7 bases for V and 5 bases for J; bases not matched to a gene: 10. This CDR3 is 17 amino acids long. The CDR3 loop reads CASTSGTSGRGNNEQFF. CDR3 nucleotide sequence: TGTGCCAGCACCTCCGGGACTAGCGGGAGAGGAAACAATGAGCAGTTCTTC. The complete variable domain, with remaining parts taken from reference TRBV7-2 and TRBJ2-1, reads GAGVSQSPSNKVTEKGKDVELRCDPISGHTALYWYRQSLGQGLEFLIYFQGNSAPDKSGLPSDRFSAERTGGSVSTLTIQRTQQEDSAVYLCASTSGTSGRGNNEQFFGPGTRLTVL.

A single count supports this clone. The genes are TRBV30 and TRBJ1-2; 8 nucleotides agree with TRBD1. CDR3 length equals 13 residues. V lost 5 bases, J lost 1 base, and 3 bases stayed unmatched. CDR1 GTSNPN and CDR2 SVGIG come from the germline V gene (reference sequence). Here the CDR3 DNA reads TGTGCCTGGTCGACAGGGGATAACTATGGCTACACCTTC. Its translation: CAWSTGDNYGYTF.

The CDR3 loop is CAWSPGSLYGYTF. CDR3 in DNA: TGTGCCTGGAGTCCCGGGAGTCTCTATGGCTACACCTTC. J is TRBJ1-2 and V is TRBV30; no clear D. This CDR3 is built from 13 residues. The V end lost 2 bases, the J end lost 4 bases, and 11 bases lay between the germline ends. Germline V gene lookup returns CDR1 GTSNPN and CDR2 SVGIG (reference sequence). Complete variable domain (other parts from reference TRBV30 and TRBJ1-2): SQTIHQWPATLVQPVGSPLSLECTVEGTSNPNLYWYRQAAGRGLQLLFYSVGIGQISSEVPQNLSASRPQDRQFILSSKKLLLSDSGFYLCAWSPGSLYGYTFGSGTRLTVV.

The chain carries TRBV12-3 or TRBV12-4 and TRBJ2-3; D not certain. The CDR3 loop spans 13 amino acids. The ends were cut back, 3 bases at V and 1 base at J, with 5 bases in the middle. The chain's CDR3 is CASSFSGTDTQYF. The DNA for the CDR3 is TGTGCCAGCAGTTTTTCCGGCACAGATACGCAGTATTTT.

As DNA, the CDR3 is TGTGCCAGCAGTTCCCTTCATCAGCCCCAGCATTTT. Translating gives CASSSLHQPQHF. The J gene is TRBJ1-5, the V gene TRBV12-3 or TRBV12-4, with D unresolved. The CDR3 length is 12 residues. The V and J ends lost 4 bases and 5 bases respectively, with 6 bases between them.

This chain links TRBV7-2 with TRBJ1-5; 11 nucleotides match TRBD1. Looked up from germline, CDR1 is SGHTA and CDR2 is FQGNSA. V was pared by 5 bases and J by 5 bases, with 5 bases of the junction left unmatched. This CDR3 is 15 amino acids long. CDR3 in amino acids: CASSAGQGDYQPQHF. CDR3 coding DNA: TGTGCCAGCAGCGCGGGACAGGGGGATTATCAGCCCCAGCATTTT.

The chain couples TRBV29-1 to TRBJ1-2; no firm D call. The CDR3 totals 13 residues. V was pared by 5 bases and J by 3 bases, with 13 bases between. Germline V gene data show CDR1 as SQVTM and CDR2 as ANQGSEA. The CDR3 sequence is CSVWGDTDYGYTF. CDR3 DNA sequence: TGCAGCGTTTGGGGAGACACGGACTATGGCTACACCTTC. Based on the CDR3 plus reference TRBV29-1 and TRBJ1-2, the full variable domain is SAVISQKPSRDICQRGTSLTIQCQVDSQVTMMFWYRQQPGQSLTLIATANQGSEATYESGFVIDKFPISRPNLTFSTLTVSNMSPEDSSIYLCSVWGDTDYGYTFGSGTRLTVV.

The V and J genes are TRBV9 and TRBJ1-6; 10 bases are shared with TRBD1. The germline gives CDR1 SGDLS, CDR2 YYNGEE. The CDR3 has 15 residues. V lost 0 bases to trimming and J lost 9 bases; unmatched junction nucleotides: 3. The CDR3 region is CASSVEGQGISPLHF. The CDR3 region has the DNA TGTGCCAGCAGCGTAGAGGGACAGGGGATTTCACCCCTCCACTTT.

The V call is TRBV11-1, the J call TRBJ1-1; 10 bases agree with TRBD1. The CDR3 is 14 amino acids. V was pared by 5 bases and J by 6 bases, with 6 bases of the junction left unmatched. CDR1 and CDR2 from the germline V gene are SGHAT and FQDESV (reference sequence). The CDR3 DNA is TGTGCCAGCAGCCCGGGACAGGGGTTCTCTGAAGCTTTCTTT. Protein: CASSPGQGFSEAFF.